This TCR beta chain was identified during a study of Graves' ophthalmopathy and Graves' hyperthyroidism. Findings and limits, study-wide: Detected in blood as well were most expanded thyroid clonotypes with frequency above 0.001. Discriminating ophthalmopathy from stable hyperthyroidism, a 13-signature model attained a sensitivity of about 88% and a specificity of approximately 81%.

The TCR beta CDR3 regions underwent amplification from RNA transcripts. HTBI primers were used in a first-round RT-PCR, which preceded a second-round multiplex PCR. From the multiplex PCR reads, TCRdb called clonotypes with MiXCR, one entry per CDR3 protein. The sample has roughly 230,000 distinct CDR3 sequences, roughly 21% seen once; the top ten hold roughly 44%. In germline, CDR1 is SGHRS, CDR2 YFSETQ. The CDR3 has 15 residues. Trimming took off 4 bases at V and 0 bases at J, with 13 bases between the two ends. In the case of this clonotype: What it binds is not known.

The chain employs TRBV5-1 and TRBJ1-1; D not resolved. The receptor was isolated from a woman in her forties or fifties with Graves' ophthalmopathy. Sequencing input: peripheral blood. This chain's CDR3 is CASSRRQKLNTEAFF. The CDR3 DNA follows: TGCGCCAGCAGCCGCCGCCAGAAGTTGAACACTGAAGCTTTCTTT.